Below are 14 T cell receptor gamma chains sequenced from a single sample in a study of Vδ1+ human thymocytes. Sequences come from RNA converted to cDNA by reverse transcription. Pooled V-gene forward primers with one constant-region reverse primer generated the CDR3 amplicons by multiplex PCR. TCRdb reanalysed the multiplex PCR reads via CATT. The data show about 23,000 gamma-chain clones, with about 13% seen just once and over 1.5% held by the top ten. These receptors' targets are unknown. Study findings and constraints: Thymic TRG and TRD repertoires appeared highly polyclonal, with Gaussian CDR3 length distributions.

Specimen: Vdelta1+ gamma-delta thymocytes from the thymus. Noted subset: FACS-sorted CD3+ TCRalphabeta- TCRVdelta1+ TCRVdelta2- thymocytes. Receptors originate from a child under two years old who had congenital heart surgery.

This clone was picked up a small number of times. The junction does not match germline at one end; this may be a read error. V is TRGV4 and J is TRGJ1 or TRGJ2. The CDR3 contains 13 residues. CDR1 and CDR2 (germline): EGSTGY, YDSYTSSV. CDR3 region: CATWNGEYYKKLF. The DNA for the CDR3 is TGTGCCACCTGGAATGGGGAGTATTATAAGAAACTCTTT.

This clone came up a few times. The V and J genes are TRGV9 and TRGJ1 or TRGJ2. The trim removed 12 bases at V and 6 bases at J, leaving 8 bases unmatched. The CDR3 sequence is 10 residues long. The germline V gene has CDR1 GITISATS and CDR2 ISYDGTV (reference sequence). CDR3 residues: CARSRYKKLF. The CDR3 DNA sequence: TGTGCCAGGTCGCGTTATAAGAAACTCTTT.

This clone turned up a few times. This chain uses TRGV4 with TRGJ1 or TRGJ2. Trimming cost V 2 bases and J 12 bases; bases outside gene matches: 10. The CDR3 is 12 amino acids. Germline V CDR1 and CDR2: EGSTGY, YDSYTSSV. DNA for the CDR3: TGTGCCACCTGGGATGAGGGGTTGGGGAAACTCTTT. This codes for CATWDEGLGKLF.

The rearrangement joins TRGV4 to TRGJ1 or TRGJ2. Germline lookup yields CDR1 EGSTGY and CDR2 YDSYTSSV. CDR3 length equals 12 residues. V gave up 11 bases and J gave up 3 bases; unmatched junction bases: 10. The CDR3 DNA sequence: TGTGCCAGCCGGTCGTCTTATTATAAGAAACTCTTT. This codes for CASRSSYYKKLF.

The V call is TRGV8, the J call TRGJ1 or TRGJ2. The CDR3 length is 9 residues. V trimming: 9 bases; J trimming: 7 bases; junction bases outside the gene matches: 3. The V gene's germline CDR1 is VENAVY and CDR2 YDSYNSRV. The CDR3 spells CATKYKKLF. Here the CDR3 DNA reads TGTGCCACCAAATATAAGAAACTCTTT.

V gene TRGV9 combines with J gene TRGJ1 or TRGJ2. With 0 bases clipped from V and 1 base from J, the junction kept 9 bases outside the gene matches. The CDR3 has 16 amino acids. CDR1 is GITISATS, CDR2 ISYDGTV, per germline (reference sequence). The CDR3 DNA reads TGTGCCTTGTGGGAGGTGCAACCCCCCAATTATTATAAGAAACTCTTT. Encoded protein: CALWEVQPPNYYKKLF.

Comments on this clone: At one boundary the junction diverges from the germline segment, which might be a read error. At the DNA level, this CDR3 is encoded by other sequences in the same sample as well. The J gene is TRGJ1 or TRGJ2, the V gene TRGV9. This CDR3 region has 13 residues. In germline, CDR1 is GITISATS, CDR2 ISYDGTV (reference sequence). DNA of the CDR3: TGTGCCTTGTGGGAGGTGCAACGTTATAAAAAACTCTTT. Protein: CALWEVQRYKKLF.

By share of the sample, this clone is medium-sized (0.01 to 0.1%). The V call is TRGV2, the J call TRGJP1. The CDR3 contains 12 residues. V dropped 2 bases and J dropped 6; count of bases not matched to a gene: 0. Germline loops: CDR1 EGSNGY, CDR2 YDSYNSKV. The CDR3 DNA sequence: TGTGCCACCTGGGACGCTGGTTGGTTCAAGATATTT. Translating it yields CATWDAGWFKIF.

This clone is labeled medium-sized. Other DNA sequences in the same sample also yield this CDR3. The rearrangement joins TRGV4 to TRGJ1 or TRGJ2. Germline V gives CDR1 EGSTGY, CDR2 YDSYTSSV. The CDR3 contains 11 residues. After removal of 5 bases from V and 3 bases from J, the junction contained 1 base not matched to a gene. Here the CDR3 reads CATWVYYKKLF. For the CDR3, the DNA is TGTGCCACCTGGGTTTATTATAAGAAACTCTTT.

In this sample, this clone turned up a few times. This rearrangement joins TRGV9 to TRGJ1 or TRGJ2. Germline V gene data show CDR1 as GITISATS and CDR2 as ISYDGTV (reference sequence). There are 10 residues in the CDR3. The J segment lost 12 bases and the V segment lost 3 bases, leaving 5 bases of the junction unmatched. As DNA, the CDR3 is TGTGCCTTGTGGGAGAATCGGAAACTCTTT. This codes for CALWENRKLF.

V is TRGV9 and J is TRGJ1 or TRGJ2. This CDR3 contains 15 residues. The J segment lost 0 bases and the V segment lost 3 bases, leaving 8 bases of the junction unmatched. Germline loops: CDR1 GITISATS, CDR2 ISYDGTV (reference sequence). The CDR3 region is CALWETTRNYYKKLF. CDR3 bases: TGTGCCTTGTGGGAGACGACACGGAATTATTATAAGAAACTCTTT.

This clone was detected a few times. A much larger clone lies one base from this, so it may be a read error. The chain recombines TRGV5 with TRGJ1 or TRGJ2. The CDR3 length is 12 residues. J gave up 3 bases and V 4 bases, and 3 bases lay outside the gene matches. Germline V CDR1 and CDR2: VINAFY, YDVSNSKD. CDR3 in amino acids: CATWEFYYKKLF. The CDR3 DNA is TGTGCCACCTGGGAATTTTATTATAAGAAACTCTTT.

A few counts support this clone. The chain is built from TRGV5 and TRGJ1 or TRGJ2. The CDR3 sequence is 14 residues long. The V and J ends lost 1 base and 0 bases, in that order; junction bases with no gene match: 3. Germline loops: CDR1 VINAFY, CDR2 YDVSNSKD. CDR3 in amino acids: CATWDSRNYYKKLF. The CDR3 nucleotides read TGTGCCACCTGGGACAGTAGGAATTATTATAAGAAACTCTTT.

There are a few counts of this clone. This sample includes further DNA sequences coding for the same CDR3. This chain connects TRGV9 to TRGJ1 or TRGJ2. CDR1 is GITISATS and CDR2 is ISYDGTV in the germline V gene (reference sequence). The CDR3 spans 11 residues. V lost 4 bases and J lost 6; bases outside the gene matches: 3. This chain's CDR3 is CALWECYKKLF. CDR3 sequence (DNA): TGTGCCTTGTGGGAATGTTATAAGAAACTCTTT.